The 2 T cell receptor beta chains reported below all come from one sample, sequenced in a study of cytomegalovirus exposure and HLA in healthy donors. TCRdb's copy holds only in-frame clones and misses some; the assay was immunoSEQ multiplex PCR. The sample lists about 340,000 clones, 86% occurring once. The sample taken for sequencing was PBMCs. The receptor set was obtained from a woman aged 18-29 years in good health and CMV-seronegative.

The chain carries TRBV27 and TRBJ2-3; maybe TRBD1 (6 bases). Per germline, CDR1 MNHEY and CDR2 SMNVEV (reference sequence). The CDR3 contains 14 residues. The V end was cut by 7 bases, the J end by 6 bases, with 17 bases between. CDR3 coding DNA: TGTGCCAGCACGTTGACAGGCGCACCCGATACGCAGTATTTT. Its protein is CASTLTGAPDTQYF.

The CDR3 protein is CASSPYDAGGYEQYF. The CDR3 DNA is TGTGCCAGCTCACCATACGACGCGGGAGGATACGAGCAGTACTTC. The gene calls are TRBV18 and TRBJ2-7; 8 nucleotides match TRBD2. Germline CDR1 reads KGHSH; CDR2 reads LQKENI. The CDR3 spans 15 residues. The J segment lost 4 bases and the V segment lost 2 bases, leaving 7 bases of the junction unmatched.